This is a list of T cell receptor beta chains from one sample in a study of shared clonotypes between healthy human individuals. Clones were sequenced by immunoSEQ multiplex PCR, and TCRdb holds only the in-frame ones, with some missing. The data hold 550,000 to 850,000 clones, with 55% to 75% observed a single time. Source material: memory CD4+ T cells sorted from blood. All receptors come from a woman aged 25 to 39 in good health. Both conserved end residues are part of each CDR3. D genes are given only for firm matches. Some rows mark clone size as missing; the rest say once, few, many or name a class of expanded clone.

-,TRBJ2-2,TRBV12-1,-,TGTGCCAGCAGCCACCAGTTCCAGGGCTTCACCGGGGAGCTGTTTTTT,CASSHQFQGFTGELFF
TRBD1,TRBJ2-5,TRBV5-1,-,TGCGCCAGCAGCGGGACAGGGGGCCCCGGGTATCAAGAGACCCAGTACTTC,CASSGTGGPGYQETQYF
-,TRBJ1-1,TRBV7-9,-,TGTGCCAGCAGCTTAATGGGAATTGGGGGGAACACTGAAGCTTTCTTT,CASSLMGIGGNTEAFF
-,TRBJ1-1,TRBV11-2,-,TGTGCCAGCAGCTTAGAAGGGGGGGAGCCGGGTCGTACTGAAGCTTTCTTT,CASSLEGGEPGRTEAFF
TRBD2,TRBJ2-1,TRBV5-1,many,TGCGCCAGCAGCTTGGCGACTAGCGGGTACAATGAGCAGTTCTTC,CASSLATSGYNEQFF
-,TRBJ2-1,TRBV18,-,TGTGCCAGCTCACCAGGACAGGAGGGCAATGAGCAGTTCTTC,CASSPGQEGNEQFF
TRBD1,TRBJ2-5,TRBV5-8,few,TGTGCCAGCAGCACCGGGACAGACCTTCAAGAGACCCAGTACTTC,CASSTGTDLQETQYF
TRBD2,TRBJ2-7,TRBV6-1,many,TGTGCCAGCAGGGTAGCGGGAGGGCCCTACGAGCAGTACTTC,CASRVAGGPYEQYF
-,TRBJ1-1,TRBV28,-,TGTGCCAGCAGTCGACCAGGGGTCCCGAACGCTGAAGCTTTCTTT,CASSRPGVPNAEAFF
-,TRBJ2-3,TRBV2,-,TGTGCCAGCAGTGGGCACAGTAGCACAGATACGCAGTATTTT,CASSGHSSTDTQYF
-,TRBJ2-7,TRBV4-1,many,TGCGCCAGCAGCCAAGATAGGGGCGGACCCTACGAGCAGTACTTC,CASSQDRGGPYEQYF
-,TRBJ2-1,TRBV18,-,TGTGCCAGCTCACCAGGTTATGAGCAGTTCTTC,CASSPGYEQFF
TRBD2,TRBJ2-7,TRBV4-2,-,TGTGCCAGCAGCCAAGATCACAGCGGGATCTACGAGCAGTACTTC,CASSQDHSGIYEQYF
TRBD2,TRBJ2-1,TRBV10-2,-,TGCGCCAGCAGCTTTGCGGGAGAGGGTAATGAGCAGTTCTTC,CASSFAGEGNEQFF